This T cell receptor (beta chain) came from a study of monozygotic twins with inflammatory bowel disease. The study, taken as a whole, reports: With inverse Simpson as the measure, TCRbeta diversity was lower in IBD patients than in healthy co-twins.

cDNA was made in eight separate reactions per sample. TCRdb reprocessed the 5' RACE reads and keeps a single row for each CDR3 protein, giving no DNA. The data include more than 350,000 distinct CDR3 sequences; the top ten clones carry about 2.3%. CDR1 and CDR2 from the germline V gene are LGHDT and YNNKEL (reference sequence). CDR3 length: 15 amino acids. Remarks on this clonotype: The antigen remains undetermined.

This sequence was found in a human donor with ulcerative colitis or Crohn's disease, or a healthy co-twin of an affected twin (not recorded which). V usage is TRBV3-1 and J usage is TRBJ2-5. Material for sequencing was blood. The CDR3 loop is CASSAQQRLQETQYF.